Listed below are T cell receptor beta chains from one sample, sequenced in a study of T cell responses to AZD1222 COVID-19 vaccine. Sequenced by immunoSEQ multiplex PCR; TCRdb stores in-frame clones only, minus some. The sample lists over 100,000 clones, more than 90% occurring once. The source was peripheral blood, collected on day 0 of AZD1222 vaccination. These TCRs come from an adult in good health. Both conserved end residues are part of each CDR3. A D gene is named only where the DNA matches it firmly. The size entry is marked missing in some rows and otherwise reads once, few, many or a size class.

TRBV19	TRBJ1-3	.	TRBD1	TGTGCCAGTAGTACCAGGGGGGCCTCTGGAAACACCATATATTTT	CASSTRGASGNTIYF
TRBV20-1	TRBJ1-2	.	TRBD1	TGCAGTGCTAGTGGCAGGGGACAGAATAACTATGGCTACACCTTC	CSASGRGQNNYGYTF
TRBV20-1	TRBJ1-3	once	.	TGCAGTGCGAAAAGCGGAAACACCATATATTTT	CSAKSGNTIYF
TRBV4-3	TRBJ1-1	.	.	TGCGCCAGCAGCCAACCGACAGAGAACACTGAAGCTTTCTTT	CASSQPTENTEAFF
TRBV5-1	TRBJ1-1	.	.	TGCGCCAGCAGCGTGTCCGGGGGCCCGAACACTGAAGCTTTCTTT	CASSVSGGPNTEAFF
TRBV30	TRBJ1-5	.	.	TGTGCCTGCGGGGACTCCAATCAGCCCCAGCATTTT	CACGDSNQPQHF
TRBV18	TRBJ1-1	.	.	TGTGCCAGCTCCCCCAGGGCAACGAACACTGAAGCTTTCTTT	CASSPRATNTEAFF
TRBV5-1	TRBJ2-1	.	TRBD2	TGCGCCAGCAGCCAATTGGCGCTAGCGGACAATGAGCAGTTCTTC	CASSQLALADNEQFF
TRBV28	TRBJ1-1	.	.	TGTGCCAGCAGCTTGACGAGGGAAGCTTTCTTT	CASSLTREAFF
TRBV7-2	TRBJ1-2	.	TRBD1	TGTGCCAGCAGCTTAGCGCAACAGGGGGCGCGGGTAGGCTACACCTTC	CASSLAQQGARVGYTF
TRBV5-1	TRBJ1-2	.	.	TGCGCCAGCAGCTTAACCGGGGGCGGCTACACCTTC	CASSLTGGGYTF
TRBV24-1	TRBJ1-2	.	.	TGTGCCACCAGTGATTTGAGGACACTACTTAACTATGGCTACACCTTC	CATSDLRTLLNYGYTF
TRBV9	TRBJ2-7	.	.	TGTGCCAGCAGCGTGGACCTGCTCGACGAGCAGTACTTC	CASSVDLLDEQYF
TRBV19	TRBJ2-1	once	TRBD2	TGTGCCAGTGGCCTAGCGGGCCTCAATGAGCAGTTCTTC	CASGLAGLNEQFF
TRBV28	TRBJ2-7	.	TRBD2	TGTGCCAGCAGTTTTCCTAGCGGGGCCTACGAGCAGTACTTC	CASSFPSGAYEQYF
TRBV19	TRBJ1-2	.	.	TGTGCCAGTAGTCCAAACCAGGTGGTTATCGAGTGGGGCTACACCTTC	CASSPNQVVIEWGYTF
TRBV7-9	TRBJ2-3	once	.	TGTGCCAGCAGCTTAGAGGGCAGGGGCCAGTATTTT	CASSLEGRGQYF
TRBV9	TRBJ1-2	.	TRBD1	TGTGCCAGCAGCGAGGGACAGGCAGTCGGCTACACCTTC	CASSEGQAVGYTF
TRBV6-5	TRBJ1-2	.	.	TGTGCCAGCAGTTACCAGGATTGGGGTGGCTACACCTTC	CASSYQDWGGYTF
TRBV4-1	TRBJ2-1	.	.	TGCGCCAGCAGCCAAGATATACTGAACGAGCAGTTCTTC	CASSQDILNEQFF
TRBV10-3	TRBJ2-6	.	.	TGTGCCATCAGTGAAGGGGGGAATGGGGCCAACGTCCTGACTTTC	CAISEGGNGANVLTF
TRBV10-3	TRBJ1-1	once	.	TGTGCCATCAGCCCCGGGATCATGAACACTGAAGCTTTCTTT	CAISPGIMNTEAFF
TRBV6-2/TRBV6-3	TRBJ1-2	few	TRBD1	TGTGCCAGCAGTCCGGTTTCCGGGACAGGGTATGGCTACACCTTC	CASSPVSGTGYGYTF
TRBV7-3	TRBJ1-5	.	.	TGTGCCAGCAGCCTCCGAGGCAATCAGCCCCAGCATTTT	CASSLRGNQPQHF
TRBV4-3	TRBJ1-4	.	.	TGCGCCAGCAGCCAAGATCAGGGAACTAATGAAAAACTGTTTTTT	CASSQDQGTNEKLFF
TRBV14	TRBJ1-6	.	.	TGTGCCAGCAGTCAGACCCAATCACGTAATTCACCCCTCCACTTT	CASSQTQSRNSPLHF
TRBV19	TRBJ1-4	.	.	TGTGCGGCGGGCGATCGAACTAATGAAAAACTGTTTTTT	CAAGDRTNEKLFF
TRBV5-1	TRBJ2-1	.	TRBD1	TGCGCCAGCAGCTTAGGGCAGGGGGAACTGAATGAGCAGTTCTTC	CASSLGQGELNEQFF
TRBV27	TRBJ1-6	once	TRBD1	TGTGCCAGCAGTCCCCGGACAGGGGTTTCAGGGAATTCACCCCTCCACTTT	CASSPRTGVSGNSPLHF
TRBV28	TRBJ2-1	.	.	TGTGCCAGCAGTTTATTCGGGGCGGTCGAGCAGTTCTTC	CASSLFGAVEQFF
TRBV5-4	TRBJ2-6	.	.	TGTGCCAGCAGCGGGGACGGGAGACCCTCTGGGGCCAACGTCCTGACTTTC	CASSGDGRPSGANVLTF
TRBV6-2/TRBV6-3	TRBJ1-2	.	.	TGTGCCAGCACCTACTCGACAGTGACCAACTATGGCTACACCTTC	CASTYSTVTNYGYTF
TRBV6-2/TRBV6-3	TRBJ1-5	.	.	TGTGCCAGCGGTTCAGGGGTAGACGGACGGGGCCAGCATTTT	CASGSGVDGRGQHF
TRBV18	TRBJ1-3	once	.	TGTGCCAGCTCTAGTGCCTCTGGAAACACCATATATTTT	CASSSASGNTIYF
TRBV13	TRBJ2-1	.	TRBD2	TGTGCCAGCAGCTTGACTAGCGGATTCTACAATGAGCAGTTCTTC	CASSLTSGFYNEQFF
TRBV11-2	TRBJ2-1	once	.	TGTGCCAGCAGCGTAGACAGCCTCTCCTACAATGAGCAGTTCTTC	CASSVDSLSYNEQFF
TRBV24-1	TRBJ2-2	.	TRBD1	TGTGCCACCAGTGATTTGACAGGGGCCTGGAACACCGGGGAGCTGTTTTTT	CATSDLTGAWNTGELFF
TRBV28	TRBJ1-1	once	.	TGTGCCAGCATGCGGCTCCAGGTAATGAACACTGAAGCTTTCTTT	CASMRLQVMNTEAFF
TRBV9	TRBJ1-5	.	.	TGTGCCAGCAGCGTAGGGGGGGCCTCGAATCAGCCCCAGCATTTT	CASSVGGASNQPQHF
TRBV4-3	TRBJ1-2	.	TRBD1	TGCGCCAGCAGCCAAGCGACAGGGGGCTATGGCTACACCTTC	CASSQATGGYGYTF
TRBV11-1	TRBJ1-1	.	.	TGTGCCAGCACCCTAGGGGGTGAAGCTTTCTTT	CASTLGGEAFF
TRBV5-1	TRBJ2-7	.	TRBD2	TGCGCCAGCAGCTCCGGGGTTACTAGCGGGGAGTACGAGCAGTACTTC	CASSSGVTSGEYEQYF
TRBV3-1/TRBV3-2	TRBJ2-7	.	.	TGTGCCAGCAGCCACACCCCCGGGCCCATCCGCTACGAGCAGTACTTC	CASSHTPGPIRYEQYF
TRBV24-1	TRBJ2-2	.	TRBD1	TGTGCCACCAGTGATTCCGGGACAGGGAACACCGGGGAGCTGTTTTTT	CATSDSGTGNTGELFF
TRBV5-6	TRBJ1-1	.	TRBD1	TGTGCCAGCAGCTTTGGAGACAGGGTTCACACTGAAGCTTTCTTT	CASSFGDRVHTEAFF
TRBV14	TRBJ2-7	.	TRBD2	TGTGCCAGCAGCCCGGGGGGGGCTATATACTACGAGCAGTACTTC	CASSPGGAIYYEQYF
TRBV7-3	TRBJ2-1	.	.	TGTGCCAGCAGCTGGGATGGGGCCCAGCAGTTCTTC	CASSWDGAQQFF
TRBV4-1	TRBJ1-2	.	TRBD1	TGCGCCAGCAGCCAAGGACAGGGAGATGGCTACACCTTC	CASSQGQGDGYTF
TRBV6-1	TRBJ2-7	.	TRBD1	TGTGCCAGCAGTGAGCCCCCTGGACAGGGGGCCGACGAGCAGTACTTC	CASSEPPGQGADEQYF
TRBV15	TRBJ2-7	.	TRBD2	TGTGCCACCAGCAGTTCGTGGACTAGCGGGACCTACGAGCAGTACTTC	CATSSSWTSGTYEQYF
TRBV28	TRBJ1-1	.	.	TGTGCCAGCAGTTTCCCAGGGTTGAACACTGAAGCTTTCTTT	CASSFPGLNTEAFF
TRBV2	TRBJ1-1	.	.	TGTGCCAGCAGTGGACGCAGGGGACCGAACACTGAAGCTTTCTTT	CASSGRRGPNTEAFF
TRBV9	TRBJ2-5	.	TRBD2	TGTGCCAGCAGCGTAGGAGTTGGGACTAGCGGGGGGCCTAGGCAAGAGACCCAGTACTTC	CASSVGVGTSGGPRQETQYF
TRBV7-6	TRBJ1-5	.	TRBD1	TGTGCCAGCAGCTTAGCCCCTCAGGGGGCTTATAGCAATCAGCCCCAGCATTTT	CASSLAPQGAYSNQPQHF